This record covers a single TCR beta chain. Antigen: not known. The CDR3 consists of 15 residues. In germline, CDR1 is SNHLY, CDR2 FYNNEI. Researchers used template switching to add UMIs featuring a 6-nucleotide sample barcode. cDNA encoding TCRalpha and TCRbeta underwent two nested PCRs of approximately 17 and 9 cycles, each of which was followed by bead purification. From its re-call of the 5' RACE reads, TCRdb lists each CDR3 protein once, without DNA. The table for this sample gives under 150,000 distinct CDR3 sequences. The sample belongs to a study of monozygotic twins with inflammatory bowel disease. Overall study findings and caveats: Different T cell subtypes could not be distinguished.

The total RNA came straight from whole blood, and T cells were not sorted beforehand. V is TRBV2 and J is TRBJ1-1; without DNA, the TCRdb call of TRBD1 cannot be checked. This clonotype originated in a human donor with ulcerative colitis or Crohn's disease, or a healthy co-twin of an affected twin (not recorded which). The sequencing sample was made of blood. The CDR3 region is CASTGQGALYTEAFF.